This paragraph reports one T cell receptor (beta chain). Unmatched junction bases numbered 11, after V lost 11 bases and J lost 4 bases. CDR1 is MDHEN, CDR2 SYDVKM, per germline. This CDR3 region has 14 residues. Assignment of participants to cohorts was predicated upon participant-reported clinical history. The authors' processing: Reference gene primers were amplified, and this amplification served to estimate nucleated cell counts. The method was immunoSEQ multiplex PCR; TCRdb's version includes in-frame clones alone and lacks a portion of them. V and J calls plus clone size are reproduced from that table; the DNA served to infer D and trimming. The sample shows 300,000 to 400,000 clones, 65% to 90% of them seen only once. This specimen belongs to a study of blood T cell repertoires in COVID-19. Study at large: Donors in the United States, Italy and Spain gave samples during acute or convalescent COVID-19.

Sequenced material: PBMCs or T cells enriched from blood (not recorded which). The chain couples TRBV28 to TRBJ1-1; 9 bases agree with TRBD1. This receptor was taken from a woman aged 40 to 50 with acute COVID-19. In nucleotides, the CDR3 is TGTGCCGGTCGACCGGGACAGGGATCCACTGAAGCTTTCTTT. Translation gives CAGRPGQGSTEAFF. The full variable domain, with the rest looked up from reference TRBV28 and TRBJ1-1, is DVKVTQSSRYLVKRTGEKVFLECVQDMDHENMFWYRQDPGLGLRLIYFSYDVKMKEKGDIPEGYSVSREKKERFSLILESASTNQTSMYLCAGRPGQGSTEAFFGQGTRLTVV.